Sequencing of this T cell receptor (beta chain) was carried out in a study of T cell repertoires in cytomegalovirus infection. Study context: It can be stated that public TCR beta signatures indicated CMV infection as well as a matching HLA type.

This clonotype was observed many times. The antigen is not known. A single record per CDR3 protein comes from TCRdb applying MiXCR to the reads. The sample yields roughly 230,000 distinct CDR3 sequences, about 18% seen once. Study-wide results and caveats: Clonotypes of TCR beta that were HLA-C-restricted and CMV-specific dominated the ex vivo response. Cumulative frequency of public TCR beta families picked out carriers of CMV plus the relevant HLA.

J gave up 6 bases and V 4 bases, and 6 bases lay outside the gene matches. This CDR3 has 14 residues. CDR1 and CDR2 (germline): SGHTA, FQGNSA. The chain recombines TRBV7-2 with TRBJ2-1, with 7 bases fitting TRBD1. The source of this sequence is a human donor in good health (CMV status not recorded). Some clones in this sample may be carry-over from other donors' samples. The source material was CD8+ T cells from PBMCs. The DNA for the CDR3 is TGTGCCAGCAGCTGGAATAGACAGGGCAATGAGCAGTTCTTC. This sequence encodes CASSWNRQGNEQFF.